Here is one T cell receptor beta chain with its context. Antigen unknown. Sample-barcoded 5' priming and a J-beta primer mix drove a second PCR of about 7 to 11 cycles. From the 5' RACE reads, TCRdb called clonotypes with MiXCR, one entry per CDR3 protein. The sample holds 730,000 or so distinct CDR3 sequences; roughly 43% are singletons and the top ten take about 32%. The data originate from a study of blood T cells in healthy people across ages. Study-wide context: Template-switching capture recovered about one barcoded beta molecule per two T cells.

Trimming took off 3 bases at V and 5 bases at J, with 10 bases between the two ends. The CDR3 loop spans 12 amino acids. CDR1 and CDR2 (germline): DFQATT, SNEGSKA (reference sequence). Overall study results and limits: As naive T cell percentage varied, TCR beta diversity correlated strongly with it.

Sequencing input: blood. The V and J genes are TRBV20-1 and TRBJ1-2; D not resolved. This receptor was identified in a man older than 75 in good health. CDR3 sequence: CSASPQVYGYTF. CDR3 coding DNA: TGCAGTGCTAGTCCCCAGGTTTATGGCTACACCTTC.